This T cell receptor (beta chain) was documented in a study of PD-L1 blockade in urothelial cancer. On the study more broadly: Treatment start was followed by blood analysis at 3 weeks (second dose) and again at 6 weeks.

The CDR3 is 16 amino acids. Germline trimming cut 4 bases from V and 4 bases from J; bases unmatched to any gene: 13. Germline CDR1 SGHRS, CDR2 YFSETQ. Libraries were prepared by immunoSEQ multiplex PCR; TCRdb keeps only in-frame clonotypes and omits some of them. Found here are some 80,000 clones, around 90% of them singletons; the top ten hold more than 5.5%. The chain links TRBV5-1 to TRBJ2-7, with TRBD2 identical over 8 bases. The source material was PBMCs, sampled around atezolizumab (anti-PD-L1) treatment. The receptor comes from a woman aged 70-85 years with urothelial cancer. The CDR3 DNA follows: TGCGCCAGCAGCCGACCTCTAGCGGGTACAACTTACGAGCAGTACTTC. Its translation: CASSRPLAGTTYEQYF.